This entry features one T cell receptor beta chain sequence. What it binds is unknown. The data were obtained in a study of regulatory T cells. Losses at the gene ends were 2 bases for V and 6 bases for J; bases not matched to a gene: 11. Germline V CDR1 and CDR2: SGHRS, YFSETQ. The CDR3 is made up of 16 amino acids. CD4+ T cells were divided by sorting: CD25-high CD127-low Tregs, CD25-low CD127-high conventional cells. General study findings and limits: Patient repertoires had restricted TRB V-J pairs and skewed V and J usage, most in Tregs. In CD3G-deficient patients, conventional CD4+ T cells were enriched for hydrophobic CDR3 residues at positions 6 and 7.

Primers: 52 TRBV forward and 13 TRBJ reverse. Profiling relied on immunoSEQ multiplex PCR, and the TCRdb table lists in-frame clones only, not all of them. The sample holds some 31,000 clones, about 93% seen once. The V call is TRBV5-1, the J call TRBJ2-3, with TRBD2 identical over 8 bases. Specimen: conventional CD4+ T cells sorted from blood. The TCR originated in a child between 2 and 9 years old with CD3G deficiency. As DNA, the CDR3 is TGCGCCAGCAGCTTAGGTAGCGGGACCTCAGGGGATACGCAGTATTTT. Amino acid sequence: CASSLGSGTSGDTQYF.